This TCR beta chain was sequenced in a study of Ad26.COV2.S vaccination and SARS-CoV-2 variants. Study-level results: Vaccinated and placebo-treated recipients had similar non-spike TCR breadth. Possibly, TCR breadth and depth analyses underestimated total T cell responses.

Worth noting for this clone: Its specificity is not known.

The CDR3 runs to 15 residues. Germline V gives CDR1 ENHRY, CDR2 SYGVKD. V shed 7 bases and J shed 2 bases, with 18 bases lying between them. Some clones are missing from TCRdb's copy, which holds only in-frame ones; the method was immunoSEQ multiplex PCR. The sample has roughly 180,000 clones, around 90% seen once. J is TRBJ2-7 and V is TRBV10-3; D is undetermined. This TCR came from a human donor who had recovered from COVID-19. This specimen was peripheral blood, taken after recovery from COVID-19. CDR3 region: CAIKDKDRRTYEQYF. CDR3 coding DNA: TGTGCCATCAAGGATAAGGACCGGCGGACCTACGAGCAGTACTTC.